This is a list of T cell receptor beta chains from one sample in a study of identical twins. One entry per CDR3 protein results from TCRdb running MiXCR on the 5' RACE reads. The table has about 890,000 distinct CDR3 sequences, roughly 12% seen once. This same sample was also part of a study on yellow fever vaccine responses in identical twins.

The sequenced material came from PBMCs. These receptor sequences come from a woman in her late teens or twenties in good health. The CDR3 runs from the conserved cysteine through the conserved F or W. The D gene is left open where the match is weak. A row's size may be missing; if present it is once, few, many or a size class.

>TRBD1|TRBJ1-1|TRBV20-1|.
TGCAGTGCTGCCCCCGGGACAGCTCACACTGAAGCTTTCTTT
CSAAPGTAHTEAFF
>TRBD2|TRBJ2-5|TRBV27|.
TGTGCCAGCAGTCCCCCCGGGGGACTAGCGGGAGAGACCCAGTACTTC
CASSPPGGLAGETQYF
>.|TRBJ2-7|TRBV2|many
TGTGCCAGCAGTGGGGCCACCTACGAGCAGTACTTC
CASSGATYEQYF
>TRBD1|TRBJ2-5|TRBV13|.
TGTGCCAGCAGCACCCCGGACAGGGGAGAGACCCAGTACTTC
CASSTPDRGETQYF
>TRBD2|TRBJ2-1|TRBV19|few
TGTGCCAGTAGTATTCTTCCTAGCGGCTCCTACAATGAGCAGTTCTTC
CASSILPSGSYNEQFF
>.|TRBJ2-7|TRBV13|few
TGTGCCAGCAGCCCAGTTCGGGGGCGCTCCTACGAGCAGTACTTC
CASSPVRGRSYEQYF
>.|TRBJ2-2|TRBV24-1|many
TGTGCCACCAGTGATTGGGGGGTCACCGGGGAGCTGTTTTTT
CATSDWGVTGELFF
>TRBD1|TRBJ2-7|TRBV28|few
TGTGCCAGCAGCCTCGCCGGGACAGGTCCTCACTTC
CASSLAGTGPHF
>TRBD2|TRBJ2-1|TRBV20-1|.
TGCAGTGCTAGAATGAAGGTACTAGCGGGATTGAATGAGCAGTTCTTC
CSARMKVLAGLNEQFF
>TRBD1|TRBJ2-3|TRBV20-1|few
TGCAGTGCTAGACGACCGGGACAGGGGGTAAATACGCAGTATTTT
CSARRPGQGVNTQYF
>.|TRBJ2-1|TRBV20-1|few
TGCAGTGCTAGTCTGAAAACCGGGGCCCTTTCCGTCTCCTACAATGAGCAGTTCTTC
CSASLKTGALSVSYNEQFF
>.|TRBJ1-1|TRBV6-2/TRBV6-3|few
TGTGCCAGCAGCCCCCCGGGGTCGAGCACTGAAGCTTTCTTT
CASSPPGSSTEAFF
>.|TRBJ2-1|TRBV20-1|many
TGCAGTGCTAGAGTTAGCGGCGCCTACAATGAGCAGTTCTTC
CSARVSGAYNEQFF
>TRBD1|TRBJ2-1|TRBV24-1|many
TGTGCCACCAGTGAACCCAGGGGGCTGCAGTTCTTC
CATSEPRGLQFF
>.|TRBJ1-6|TRBV2|.
TGTGCCAGCAGTGGTGACAGGACACCTTCACCCCTCCACTTT
CASSGDRTPSPLHF
>.|TRBJ1-1|TRBV6-2/TRBV6-3|few
TGTGCCAGCAGCCCTACACAGGGAAGAGGCACTGAAGCTTTCTTT
CASSPTQGRGTEAFF
>TRBD2|TRBJ2-5|TRBV20-1|.
TGCAGTGCTAGACGGACTAGCAGGATGGAGACCCAGTACTTC
CSARRTSRMETQYF
>.|TRBJ2-1|TRBV5-1|many
TGCGCCAGCAGCTACGACCGGGACTCGTACAATGAGCAGTTCTTC
CASSYDRDSYNEQFF
>.|TRBJ2-1|TRBV3-1|.
TGTGCCAGCAGCCAACCCGGGACATACAATGAGCAGTTCTTC
CASSQPGTYNEQFF
>TRBD2|TRBJ2-3|TRBV7-3|many
TGTGCCAGCAGCTTGTCAGCGGGAGGTTCCGGGGCAGATACGCAGTATTTT
CASSLSAGGSGADTQYF
>.|TRBJ1-4|TRBV6-1|.
TGTGCCAGCAGTACCGGGGAGACTAATGAAAAACTGTTTTTT
CASSTGETNEKLFF
>.|TRBJ1-4|TRBV9|many
TGTGCCAGCAGCGTCCCCGGACCATCCTGGGATGAAAAACTGTTTTTT
CASSVPGPSWDEKLFF
>TRBD1|TRBJ2-7|TRBV28|.
TGTGCCAGCGTAGCTTCAGGGGGCAACGAGCAGTACTTC
CASVASGGNEQYF
>.|TRBJ1-1|TRBV5-1|.
TGCGCCAGCAGCTTGGAGGGGGAAAACACTGAAGCTTTCTTT
CASSLEGENTEAFF
>.|TRBJ1-2|TRBV10-3|.
TGTGCCATCACCAGACAGGCAGGCGATCCAAACTATGGCTACACCTTC
CAITRQAGDPNYGYTF
>TRBD1|TRBJ2-2|TRBV20-1|.
TGCAGTGCTGCACAGGGGCCTAACACCGGGGAGCTGTTTTTT
CSAAQGPNTGELFF
>.|TRBJ2-7|TRBV5-6|few
TGTGCCAGCAGCTTATCCAGCGCCCACTACGAGCAGTACTTC
CASSLSSAHYEQYF
>.|TRBJ1-1|TRBV28|.
TGTGCCAGCTCCGCCGGCGGGGTAGACACTGAAGCTTTCTTT
CASSAGGVDTEAFF
>.|TRBJ1-4|TRBV27|.
TGTGCCAGCAGTTCCCCTCTGGCCGGAGAAAAACTGTTTTTT
CASSSPLAGEKLFF
>.|TRBJ1-3|TRBV24-1|few
TGTGCCACCAGCCAATCGGGTGTGGGGGAACACACCATATATTTT
CATSQSGVGEHTIYF
>.|TRBJ2-1|TRBV12-3/TRBV12-4|many
TGTGCCAGCAGTTTAAGGGTTTACAATGAGCAGTTCTTC
CASSLRVYNEQFF
>.|TRBJ1-2|TRBV20-1|.
TGCAGTGCCCAGGCCCCGATTAGCTATGGCTACACCTTC
CSAQAPISYGYTF
>.|TRBJ1-1|TRBV12-3/TRBV12-4|few
TGTGCCAGCAGAACAAACGGACAGAACACTGAAGCTTTCTTT
CASRTNGQNTEAFF